The 10 T cell receptor beta chains below all came from one sample that was sequenced in a study of blood T cells in healthy people across ages. Alongside a J-beta primer mix, a sample-barcoded 5' primer served in a second PCR lasting roughly 7 to 11 cycles. TCRdb called the 5' RACE reads again in MiXCR, with one record for every CDR3 protein. The repertoire holds hundreds of thousands of distinct CDR3 sequences, with 46% as singletons. The sequenced sample consisted of blood. Receptors were obtained from a man older than 75 in good health.

The V gene is TRBV29-1, the J gene TRBJ2-1, with 9 bases identical to TRBD1. V lost 7 bases to trimming and J lost 4 bases; unmatched junction nucleotides: 2. Germline V gene data show CDR1 as SQVTM and CDR2 as ANQGSEA. The CDR3 is 12 residues long. The DNA of the CDR3 is TGCAGCGGGGACAGGGCATACAATGAGCAGTTCTTC. Its protein is CSGDRAYNEQFF.

This chain connects TRBV4-1 to TRBJ1-1, with 7 bases matching TRBD1. Germline values: CDR1 MGHRA, CDR2 YSYEKL. This CDR3 is built from 14 residues. With V trimmed by 3 bases and J by 1 base, 2 bases remained unmatched. CDR3 sequence reads: CASSHTGENTEAFF. As DNA, the CDR3 is TGCGCCAGCAGCCATACAGGGGAGAACACTGAAGCTTTCTTT.

The DNA of the CDR3 is TGTGCCAGCAGTTTTGGTCACGGGACAGCCAATTCACCCCTCCACTTT. The encoded protein is CASSFGHGTANSPLHF. The chain couples TRBV12-3 or TRBV12-4 to TRBJ1-6; 7 bases line up with TRBD1. The CDR3 has 16 residues. The V and J ends lost 3 bases and 7 bases, in that order; junction bases with no gene match: 9.

The genes are TRBV7-8 and TRBJ2-5; TRBD2 matches 7 bases. The DNA end is a closer match to TRBJ2-7, so the J assignment may be wrong. The CDR3 runs to 14 residues. Germline V lookup: CDR1 SGHVS, CDR2 FQNEAQ. This chain's CDR3 is CASSSGGSTYEQYF. The CDR3 region has the DNA TGTGCCAGCAGCTCGGGGGGTTCAACCTACGAGCAGTACTTC.

This CDR3 is CASSQSGTGNSPLHF. In nucleotides, the CDR3 is TGTGCCAGCAGCCAATCCGGGACAGGGAATTCACCCCTCCACTTT. The genes are TRBV6-6 and TRBJ1-6; 9 bases map to TRBD1. Per the germline V gene, CDR1 is MNHNY and CDR2 is SVGAGI (reference sequence). Unmatched junction bases numbered 7, after V lost 6 bases and J lost 7 bases. CDR3 length equals 15 residues.

This rearrangement joins TRBV18 to TRBJ2-1; 7 nucleotides line up with TRBD2. With the DNA end fitting TRBJ2-7 better, the J assignment may be wrong. The CDR3 is made up of 14 amino acids. Per germline, CDR1 KGHSH and CDR2 LQKENI. CDR3 nucleotides: TGTGCCAGCTCACCAGGAGGGAGGGTCGATGAGCAGTACTTC. It yields the protein CASSPGGRVDEQYF.

The chain is built from TRBV3-1 and TRBJ2-4, with D tentatively TRBD2 (7 bases). The J call may not be correct, given that the DNA end is closer to TRBJ2-5. Per the germline V gene, CDR1 is LGHDT and CDR2 is YNNKEL (reference sequence). The CDR3 is 14 residues long. This chain's CDR3 is CASSQGGGTETQYF. The CDR3 nucleotides read TGTGCCAGCAGCCAAGGCGGGGGCACGGAGACCCAGTACTTC.

This clonotype was picked up a small number of times. The chain combines TRBV6-1 with TRBJ2-5; 7 positions match TRBD1. The V gene's germline CDR1 is MNHNS and CDR2 SASEGT. V shed 7 bases and J 4 bases; nucleotides not matched to a gene: 6. The CDR3 loop spans 13 amino acids. The CDR3 region is CASTLRGLETQYF. DNA for the CDR3: TGTGCCAGCACTCTAAGGGGGCTAGAGACCCAGTACTTC.

This clonotype was seen a few times. The chain links TRBV7-9 to TRBJ1-1; a weak D match, TRBD1 (6 bases). V was cut by 7 bases and J by 7 bases, with 16 bases left in between. The CDR3 is made up of 13 amino acids. Germline CDR1 reads SEHNR; CDR2 reads FQNEAQ (reference sequence). The CDR3 sequence: CASTPTGLGEAFF. In DNA, the CDR3 is TGTGCCAGCACCCCTACAGGGTTAGGTGAAGCTTTCTTT. Complete variable domain (other parts from reference TRBV7-9 and TRBJ1-1): DTGVSQNPRHKITKRGQNVTFRCDPISEHNRLYWYRQTLGQGPEFLTYFQNEAQLEKSRLLSDRFSAERPKGSFSTLEIQRTEQGDSAMYLCASTPTGLGEAFFGQGTRLTVV.

V usage is TRBV14 and J usage is TRBJ2-3, with D perhaps matching TRBD2 (6 bases). Germline values: CDR1 SGHDN, CDR2 FVKESK. Trimming pared 1 base from V and 7 bases from J, leaving 15 bases between. The CDR3 is 15 residues long. CDR3 amino acids: CASSQGLVSDNTQYF. In nucleotides, the CDR3 is TGTGCCAGCAGCCAAGGACTAGTTTCGGACAATACGCAGTATTTT.